The sequence of this T cell receptor beta chain was determined in a study of control samples from healthy donors and cancer patients. From germline, CDR1 is LGHNA and CDR2 YNFKEQ. The CDR3 extends over 15 amino acids. The V end lost 2 bases, the J end lost 1 base, and 8 bases lay between the germline ends. Assay used: immunoSEQ multiplex PCR; TCRdb lists only in-frame clones, some missing. The sample contains tens of thousands of clones, around 90% of which appear only once. This receptor was identified in a woman aged 55-75 years with head and neck cancer. The specimen was PBMCs. This sequence joins TRBV4-2 and TRBJ1-4; D unclear. The CDR3, as DNA: TGTGCCAGCAGCCAACACGGTGAAACTAATGAAAAACTGTTTTTT. Encoded protein: CASSQHGETNEKLFF.